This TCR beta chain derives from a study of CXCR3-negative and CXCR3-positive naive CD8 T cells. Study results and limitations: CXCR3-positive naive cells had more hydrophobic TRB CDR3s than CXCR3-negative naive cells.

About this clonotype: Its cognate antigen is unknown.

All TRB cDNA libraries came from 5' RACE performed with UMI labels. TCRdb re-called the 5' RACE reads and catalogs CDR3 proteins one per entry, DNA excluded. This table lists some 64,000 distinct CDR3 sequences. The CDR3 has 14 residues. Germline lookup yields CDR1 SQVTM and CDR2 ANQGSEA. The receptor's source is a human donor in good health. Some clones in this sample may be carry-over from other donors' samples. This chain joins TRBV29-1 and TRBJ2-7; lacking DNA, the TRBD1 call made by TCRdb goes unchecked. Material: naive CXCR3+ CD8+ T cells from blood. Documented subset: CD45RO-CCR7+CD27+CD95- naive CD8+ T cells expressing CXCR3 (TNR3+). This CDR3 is CSVVAGEGDYEQYF.